Each of the 3 T cell receptor beta chains below was sequenced from the same sample in a study of cytomegalovirus exposure and HLA in healthy donors. PCR involved 60 Vbeta and 13 Jbeta primers. Assay used: immunoSEQ multiplex PCR; TCRdb lists only in-frame clones, some missing. Here the sample spans around 230,000 clones, 85% being singletons. The sequencing sample was made of PBMCs. These receptors were collected from a girl aged 2 to 9 in good health and CMV-seronegative.

The J gene is TRBJ2-7, the V gene TRBV9; a possible D gene is TRBD2 (5 bases). Germline CDR1 SGDLS, CDR2 YYNGEE. V was trimmed by 0 bases and J by 4 bases, leaving 8 bases between them. The CDR3 is 13 amino acids. The CDR3 nucleotides are TGTGCCAGCAGCGTAGAGACTAATTACGAGCAGTACTTC. Its protein is CASSVETNYEQYF.

The rearrangement uses TRBV9 and TRBJ2-3; 8 bases line up with TRBD2. CDR3 length equals 16 residues. V shed 1 base, J shed 3 bases, and the junction held 7 bases outside the gene matches. In germline, CDR1 is SGDLS, CDR2 YYNGEE. The CDR3 DNA sequence: TGTGCCAGCAGCGTACGCCCGACTAGCGTTACAGATACGCAGTATTTT. This encodes CASSVRPTSVTDTQYF.

The chain carries TRBV6-1 and TRBJ2-1; 12 nucleotides line up with TRBD1. Germline CDR1 MNHNS, CDR2 SASEGT. CDR3 size: 14 residues. Trimming took 7 bases from V and 8 from J; bases not matched to a gene: 6. In nucleotides, the CDR3 is TGTGCCAGCATTGACCGGGACAGGGGGCATGAGCAGTTCTTC. It specifies CASIDRDRGHEQFF.